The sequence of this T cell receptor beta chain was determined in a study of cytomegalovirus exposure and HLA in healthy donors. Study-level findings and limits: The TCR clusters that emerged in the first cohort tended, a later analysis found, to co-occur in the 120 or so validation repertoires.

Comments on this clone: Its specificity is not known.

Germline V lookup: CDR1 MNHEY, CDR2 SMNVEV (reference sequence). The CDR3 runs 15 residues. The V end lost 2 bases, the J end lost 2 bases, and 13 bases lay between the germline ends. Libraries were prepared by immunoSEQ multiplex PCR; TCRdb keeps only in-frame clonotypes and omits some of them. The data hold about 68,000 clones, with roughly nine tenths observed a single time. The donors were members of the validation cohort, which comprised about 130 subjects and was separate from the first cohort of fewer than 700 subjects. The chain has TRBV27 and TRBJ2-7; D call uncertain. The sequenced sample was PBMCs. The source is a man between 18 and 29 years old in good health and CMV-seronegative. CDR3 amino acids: CASSLAPGRAYEQYF. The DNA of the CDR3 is TGTGCCAGCAGTTTAGCCCCCGGTCGCGCCTACGAGCAGTACTTC.